This TCR beta chain originates from a study of blood T cell repertoires in COVID-19. Study-wide background: Donors in the United States, Italy and Spain gave samples during acute or convalescent COVID-19.

This clone has only one observation. Using immunoSEQ multiplex PCR, the repertoire was profiled, and TCRdb retains in-frame clones only, with some absent. The profile covers fewer than 200,000 clones, with approximately 84% appearing a single time and around 8.1% taken by the ten largest. Germline V CDR1 and CDR2: SGHKS, YYEKEE (reference sequence). The germline V and J ends were trimmed by 0 bases and 1 base, with 16 bases remaining between them. The CDR3 loop spans 17 amino acids. The J gene is TRBJ2-5, the V gene TRBV5-5; a weak D match, TRBD1 (6 bases). This receptor was identified in a woman aged 55-70 years with COVID-19, enrolled during active disease. Sequences were obtained from peripheral blood. DNA for the CDR3: TGTGCCAGCAGCTTGGCCTGGGCAGGGGCGAGCCAAGAGACCCAGTACTTC. Translating it yields CASSLAWAGASQETQYF.